The T cell receptor beta chain under discussion was sequenced for a study of radiotherapy plus CTLA-4 blockade in lung cancer. The germline V gene has CDR1 GTSNPN and CDR2 SVGIG (reference sequence). Trimming shortened V by 3 bases and J by 5 bases, and 10 bases separated the two germline ends. The CDR3 extends over 12 amino acids. On this clone: Antigen: not known. This CDR3 is also generated by other DNA sequences in the sample.

The assay was immunoSEQ multiplex PCR, and TCRdb's table has in-frame clones only and misses some. This table has roughly 66,000 clones, about four fifths appearing once. Study-wide findings and caveats: The study found tumor-derived TCR clones expanded in blood after radiotherapy plus ipilimumab.

The sequencing here drew on peripheral blood, taken from a patient treated with radiotherapy plus ipilimumab. This TCR was sampled from a human donor with non-small cell lung cancer who had a partial response to radiotherapy plus ipilimumab. The gene calls are TRBV30 and TRBJ2-5; a possible D gene is TRBD2 (5 bases). The CDR3 DNA reads TGTGCCTGGAGCCTACAGCGGGAGACCCAGTACTTC. Protein product: CAWSLQRETQYF.